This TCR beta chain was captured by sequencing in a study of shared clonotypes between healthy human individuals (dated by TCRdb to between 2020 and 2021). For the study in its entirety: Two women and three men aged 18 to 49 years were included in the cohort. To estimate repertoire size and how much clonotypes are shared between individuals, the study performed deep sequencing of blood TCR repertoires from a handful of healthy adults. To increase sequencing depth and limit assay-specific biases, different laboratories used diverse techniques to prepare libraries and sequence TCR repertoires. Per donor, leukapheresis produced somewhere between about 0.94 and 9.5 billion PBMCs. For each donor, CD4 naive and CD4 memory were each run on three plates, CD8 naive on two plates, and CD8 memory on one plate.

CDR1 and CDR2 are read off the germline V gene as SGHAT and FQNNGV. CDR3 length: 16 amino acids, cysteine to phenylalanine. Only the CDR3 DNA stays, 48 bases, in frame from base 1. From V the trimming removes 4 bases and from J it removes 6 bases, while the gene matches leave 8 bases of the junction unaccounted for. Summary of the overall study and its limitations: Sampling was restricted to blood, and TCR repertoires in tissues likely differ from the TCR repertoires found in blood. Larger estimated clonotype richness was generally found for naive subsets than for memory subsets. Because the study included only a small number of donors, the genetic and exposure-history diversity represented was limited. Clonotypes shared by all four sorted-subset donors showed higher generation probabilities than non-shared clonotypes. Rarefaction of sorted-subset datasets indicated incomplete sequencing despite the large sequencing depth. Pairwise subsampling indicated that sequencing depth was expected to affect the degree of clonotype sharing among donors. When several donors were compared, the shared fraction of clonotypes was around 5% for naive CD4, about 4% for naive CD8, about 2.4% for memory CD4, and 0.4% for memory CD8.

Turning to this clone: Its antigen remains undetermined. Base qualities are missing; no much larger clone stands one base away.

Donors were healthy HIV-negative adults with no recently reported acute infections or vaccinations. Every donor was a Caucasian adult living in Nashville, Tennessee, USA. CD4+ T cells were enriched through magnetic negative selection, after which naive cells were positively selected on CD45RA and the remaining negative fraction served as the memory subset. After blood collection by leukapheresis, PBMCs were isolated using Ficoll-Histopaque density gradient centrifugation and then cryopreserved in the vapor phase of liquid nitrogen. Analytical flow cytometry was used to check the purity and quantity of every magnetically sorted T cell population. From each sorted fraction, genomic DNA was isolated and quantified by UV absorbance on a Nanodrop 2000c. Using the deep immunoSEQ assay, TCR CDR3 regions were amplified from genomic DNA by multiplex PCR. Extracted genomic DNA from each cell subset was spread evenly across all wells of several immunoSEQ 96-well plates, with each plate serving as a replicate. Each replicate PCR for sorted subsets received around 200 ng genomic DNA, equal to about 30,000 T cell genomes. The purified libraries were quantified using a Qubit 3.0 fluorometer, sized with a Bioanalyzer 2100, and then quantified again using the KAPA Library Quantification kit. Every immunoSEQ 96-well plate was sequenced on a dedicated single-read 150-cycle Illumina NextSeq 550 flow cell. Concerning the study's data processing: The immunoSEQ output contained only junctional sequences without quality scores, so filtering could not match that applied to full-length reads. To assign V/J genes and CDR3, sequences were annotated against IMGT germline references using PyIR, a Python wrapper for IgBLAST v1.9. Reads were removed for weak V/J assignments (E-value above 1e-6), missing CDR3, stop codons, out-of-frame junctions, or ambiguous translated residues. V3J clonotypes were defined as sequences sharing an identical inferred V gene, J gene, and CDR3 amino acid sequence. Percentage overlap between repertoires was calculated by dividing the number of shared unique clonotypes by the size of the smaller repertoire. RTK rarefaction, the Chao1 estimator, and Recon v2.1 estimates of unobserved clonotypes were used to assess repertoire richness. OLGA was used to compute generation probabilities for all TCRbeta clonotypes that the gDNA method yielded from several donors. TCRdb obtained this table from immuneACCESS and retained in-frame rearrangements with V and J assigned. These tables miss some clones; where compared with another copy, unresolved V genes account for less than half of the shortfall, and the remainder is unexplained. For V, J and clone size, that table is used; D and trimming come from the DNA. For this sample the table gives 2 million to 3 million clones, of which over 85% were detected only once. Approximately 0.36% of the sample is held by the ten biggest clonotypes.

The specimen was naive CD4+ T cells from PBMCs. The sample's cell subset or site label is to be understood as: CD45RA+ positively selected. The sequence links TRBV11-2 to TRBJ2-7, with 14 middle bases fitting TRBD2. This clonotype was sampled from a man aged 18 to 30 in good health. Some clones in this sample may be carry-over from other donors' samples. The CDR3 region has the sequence CASSSRPGLAGVEQYF. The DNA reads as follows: TGTGCCAGCAGCTCCAGACCGGGACTAGCGGGAGTCGAGCAGTACTTC.